This T cell receptor beta chain appears in the sequencing data of a study of T cell repertoires in cytomegalovirus infection. For the study at large: Evidence of both CMV infection and a matching HLA type came from public TCR beta signatures.

Overall study findings and caveats: CMV-specific TCR beta clonotypes restricted by HLA-C were the ones dominating the ex vivo response.

TCRdb reprocessed the reads via MiXCR and lists one record per CDR3 protein. The sample yields around 310,000 distinct CDR3 sequences, roughly 16% seen once. The CDR3 runs 16 residues. CDR1 is SGHTA, CDR2 FQGNSA, per germline. Trimming cost V 2 bases and J 5 bases, with 13 bases left between them. In this sample, this clonotype turned up many times. Its antigen is as yet unknown. The V gene is TRBV7-2, the J gene TRBJ1-6; D possibly corresponds to TRBD1 (6 bases). The specimen was PBMCs. This sequence originates from a human donor in good health (CMV status not recorded). Some clones in this sample may be carry-over from other donors' samples. The DNA of the CDR3 is TGTGCCAGCAGCTTAAGTTTGGGACATAATAATTCACCCCTCCACTTT. Its protein product is CASSLSLGHNNSPLHF. The full variable domain, in which reference TRBV7-2 and TRBJ1-6 provide the parts outside the CDR3, is GAGVSQSPSNKVTEKGKDVELRCDPISGHTALYWYRQSLGQGLEFLIYFQGNSAPDKSGLPSDRFSAERTGGSVSTLTIQRTQQEDSAVYLCASSLSLGHNNSPLHFGNGTRLTVT.